This entry is about one T cell receptor (beta chain). Under the authors' procedure: Counts of nucleated cells, estimated from reference gene primer amplification, were obtained. Only in-frame clones appear in the TCRdb table, and some are missing; sequencing was by immunoSEQ multiplex PCR. The V and J calls and clone size are taken from that table; D and trimming were inferred from the DNA. The repertoire holds about 140,000 clones, 88% seen once, with approximately 2.4% in the top ten. The record originates from a study of blood T cell repertoires in COVID-19. The V end was cut by 0 bases, the J end by 6 bases, with 13 bases between. Germline CDR1 and CDR2: SGHDT and YYEEEE. The CDR3 runs to 15 residues.

This rearrangement joins TRBV5-6 to TRBJ1-5; weak D call: TRBD1 (5 bases). This TCR was recovered from a human donor with COVID-19, enrolled during active disease. The donor label of this sample is uncertain. The sample consisted of peripheral blood. In DNA form, the CDR3 reads TGTGCCAGCAGCTTGGGCGGGGGGGGAACTCAGCCCCAGCATTTT. Protein product: CASSLGGGGTQPQHF.